This T cell receptor (beta chain) was captured by sequencing in a study of blood T cell repertoires in COVID-19. Overall study: Nucleic acid was either cDNA or gDNA, and it came from T cells, B-cell-depleted T cells, or PBMCs.

Seattle patients were enrolled during active infection and followed longitudinally. V lost 4 bases to trimming and J lost 5 bases, with 9 bases between them. CDR3 length: 12 residues. The germline gives CDR1 MDHEN, CDR2 SYDVKM. In this sample, this clone turned up once. Profiling relied on immunoSEQ multiplex PCR, and the TCRdb table lists in-frame clones only, not all of them. The table has some 240,000 clones, approximately 88% seen once. Sequencing input: peripheral blood. This chain links TRBV28 with TRBJ2-7; D remains unclear. The sequence derives from a woman in her sixties or seventies with COVID-19, enrolled during active disease. The CDR3 sequence: CASSSDSHEQYF. DNA for the CDR3: TGTGCCAGCAGTTCCGATAGCCACGAGCAGTACTTC.